The entry below gives a single T cell receptor (beta chain) sequence along with its context. TCRdb independently ran MiXCR on the 5' RACE reads; one entry per CDR3 protein. The data show around 340,000 distinct CDR3 sequences, 20% seen once. The germline V gene encodes CDR1 LGHNT and CDR2 FRNRAP. V lost 7 bases to trimming and J lost 6 bases, with 14 bases between them. The CDR3 extends over 13 amino acids. The data derive from a study of CD8 T cells in ankylosing spondylitis. The V gene is TRBV12-5, the J gene TRBJ2-3; D may be TRBD2 (6 bases). The clonotype was recovered from a male donor with ankylosing spondylitis or in good health (not recorded which). Material: blood, either unsorted or a sorted T cell fraction (not recorded which). Here the CDR3 reads CASAHRRGDTQYF. Written as DNA, the CDR3 is TGTGCTAGTGCCCATCGCCGGGGGGATACGCAGTATTTT. The full variable domain, completed using reference TRBV12-5 and TRBJ2-3, is DARVTQTPRHKVTEMGQEVTMRCQPILGHNTVFWYRQTMMQGLELLAYFRNRAPLDDSGMPKDRFSAEMPDATLATLKIQPSEPRDSAVYFCASAHRRGDTQYFGPGTRLTVL.